This TCR beta chain was recorded in a study of T cell changes during pregnancy in multiple sclerosis. TCRdb keeps only in-frame clones here, not all; method: immunoSEQ multiplex PCR. The sample has some 80,000 clones, roughly 95% seen once. The receptor was isolated from a female donor with multiple sclerosis, enrolled in a pregnancy study. The sample consisted of peripheral blood, taken in the second trimester of pregnancy.

This CDR3 reads CASSLGQGVSYEQYF. The CDR3 coding sequence is TGTGCCAGCAGCTTAGGGCAGGGCGTCTCCTACGAGCAGTACTTC. The chain is built from TRBV13 and TRBJ2-7, with a tentative D call TRBD1 (5 bases). Germline V gene data show CDR1 as PRHDT and CDR2 as FYEKMQ (reference sequence). V shed 0 bases and J shed 0 bases, with 9 bases lying between them. This CDR3 has 15 residues.